Shown below are 21 T cell receptor beta chains from a single sample sequenced in a study of cytomegalovirus exposure and HLA in healthy donors. Amplification used 60 Vbeta primers and 13 Jbeta primers. The table came from immunoSEQ multiplex PCR; TCRdb's copy has only in-frame clones and leaves some out. Here the sample spans 100,000 to 150,000 clones, 76% being singletons. The sample consisted of PBMCs. The receptors were gathered from a man aged 45-60 years in good health and CMV-seronegative.

The chain combines TRBV5-1 with TRBJ1-2, with a possible D match to TRBD1 (5 bases). Germline CDR1 reads SGHRS; CDR2 reads YFSETQ. V lost 4 bases and J 10 bases, leaving 11 bases between the germline ends. The CDR3 is made up of 11 amino acids. The CDR3 here is CASSLGEYYTF. In nucleotides, the CDR3 is TGCGCCAGCAGCCTGGGGGAGTACTACACCTTC. Supplemented by reference TRBV5-1 and TRBJ1-2, the full variable domain reads KAGVTQTPRYLIKTRGQQVTLSCSPISGHRSVSWYQQTPGQGLQFLFEYFSETQRNKGNFPGRFSGRQFSNSRSEMNVSTLELGDSALYLCASSLGEYYTFGSGTRLTVV.

The chain couples TRBV5-1 to TRBJ2-5; D is ambiguous. CDR1 is SGHRS, CDR2 YFSETQ, per germline. The V gene lost 4 bases and the J gene lost 2 bases, with 12 bases spanning the gap. The CDR3 length is 14 residues. The CDR3 sequence: CASSPTRIQETQYF. In DNA form, the CDR3 reads TGCGCCAGCAGCCCAACCAGGATTCAAGAGACCCAGTACTTC.

This chain connects TRBV7-8 to TRBJ2-3; D gene ambiguous. CDR3 length: 15 residues. V lost 0 bases and J lost 0, with 7 bases in between. Germline V lookup: CDR1 SGHVS, CDR2 FQNEAQ. The chain's CDR3 is CASSLAGPSTDTQYF. The CDR3 region has the DNA TGTGCCAGCAGCTTAGCGGGCCCTAGCACAGATACGCAGTATTTT.

The rearrangement links TRBV4-1 to TRBJ1-2, with D uncertain. The V gene lost 4 bases and the J gene lost 3 bases, with 15 bases spanning the gap. The CDR3 has 15 amino acids. Germline lookup yields CDR1 MGHRA and CDR2 YSYEKL. The CDR3 loop reads CASSLVPRGDYGYTF. CDR3 bases: TGCGCCAGCAGCCTCGTACCGCGAGGAGACTATGGCTACACCTTC.

A single count supports this clone. The chain couples TRBV30 to TRBJ1-3; TRBD1 matches 8 bases. V gave up 5 bases and J gave up 4 bases; unmatched junction bases: 16. Germline V gene sequence: CDR1 GTSNPN, CDR2 SVGIG (reference sequence). This CDR3 has 17 amino acids. The DNA for the CDR3 is TGTGCCTGGGGGGCGAGGACAGGGCCCTCGGACGGAAACACCATATATTTT. This sequence encodes CAWGARTGPSDGNTIYF.

V and J are TRBV2 and TRBJ2-7; 8 bases align to TRBD1. The CDR3 loop spans 14 amino acids. The ends lost 4 bases at V and 2 bases at J; junction bases unmatched: 4. The germline CDR1 and CDR2 sequences are SNHLY and FYNNEI. The CDR3: CASSVGQAPYEQYF. CDR3 sequence (DNA): TGTGCCAGCAGTGTGGGACAGGCGCCCTACGAGCAGTACTTC. The full variable domain, rest sourced from reference TRBV2 and TRBJ2-7, is EPEVTQTPSHQVTQMGQEVILRCVPISNHLYFYWYRQILGQKVEFLVSFYNNEISEKSEIFDDQFSVERPDGSNFTLKIRSTKLEDSAMYFCASSVGQAPYEQYFGPGTRLTVT.

This sequence joins TRBV7-8 and TRBJ2-7; TRBD1 might be the D (6 bases). This CDR3 contains 14 residues. Germline-derived CDR1 and CDR2 are SGHVS and FQNEAQ. V was shortened by 5 bases and J by 2 bases, with 13 bases between the two germline ends. The chain's CDR3 is CASSKRQAPYEQYF. In nucleotides, the CDR3 is TGTGCCAGCAGCAAAAGACAGGCCCCCTACGAGCAGTACTTC.

The rearrangement links TRBV25-1 to TRBJ2-1, with 9 bases identical to TRBD1. Per the germline V gene, CDR1 is MGHDK and CDR2 is SYGVNS. The CDR3 loop spans 17 amino acids. With 1 base clipped from V and 1 base from J, the junction kept 5 bases outside the gene matches. CDR3 protein: CASSEWTGVVSYNEQFF. CDR3 DNA sequence: TGTGCCAGCAGTGAATGGACAGGGGTGGTATCCTACAATGAGCAGTTCTTC.

The V and J genes are TRBV5-6 and TRBJ2-1; D may be TRBD2 (6 bases). The V gene's germline CDR1 is SGHDT and CDR2 YYEEEE. The CDR3 spans 18 residues. Trimming took off 4 bases at V and 9 bases at J, with 29 bases between the two ends. CDR3 in amino acids: CASSPAGRELRAGGEQFF. The CDR3 DNA reads TGTGCCAGCAGCCCGGCAGGCCGCGAGCTAAGGGCCGGGGGTGAGCAGTTCTTC.

As for this clone: Other DNA sequences of this sample code for an identical CDR3. The rearrangement joins TRBV5-1 to TRBJ1-1; TRBD1 might be the D (6 bases). CDR1 and CDR2 (germline): SGHRS, YFSETQ. The CDR3 spans 13 residues. V lost 1 base and J lost 5, with 9 bases in between. The CDR3 is CASSLLGGTEAFF. In DNA form, the CDR3 reads TGCGCCAGCAGCTTGTTAGGGGGAACTGAAGCTTTCTTT.

V usage is TRBV6-1 and J usage is TRBJ2-3; D ambiguous. The germline V gene has CDR1 MNHNS and CDR2 SASEGT. The V gene lost 6 bases and the J gene lost 5 bases, with 9 bases spanning the gap. This CDR3 is built from 12 residues. CDR3 protein: CASSSRGDTQYF. CDR3 bases: TGTGCCAGCAGCAGTCGCGGAGATACGCAGTATTTT.

The V call is TRBV7-2, the J call TRBJ2-7, with a possible D match to TRBD1 (5 bases). Germline assignment: CDR1 SGHTA and CDR2 FQGNSA. The CDR3 runs to 15 residues. With 4 bases removed from V and 0 bases from J, the gap between germline ends came to 13 bases. The CDR3: CASSSPEGASYEQYF. CDR3 in DNA: TGTGCCAGCAGCTCCCCGGAAGGGGCCTCCTACGAGCAGTACTTC.

The rearrangement links TRBV5-1 to TRBJ1-4; no definite D call. This CDR3 region has 15 residues. Germline V gene sequence: CDR1 SGHRS, CDR2 YFSETQ. Trimming left V 0 bases short and J 0 bases short, with 6 bases between. The CDR3: CASSLDTPTNEKLFF. CDR3 nucleotides: TGCGCCAGCAGCTTGGACACCCCAACTAATGAAAAACTGTTTTTT.

This clone appeared a few times. The V gene is TRBV20-1, the J gene TRBJ2-1; perhaps TRBD1 as D (6 bases). Germline V CDR1 and CDR2: DFQATT, SNEGSKA (reference sequence). CDR3 length: 10 residues. The CDR3: CRLGGNEQFF. In DNA, the CDR3 is TGCAGGCTAGGGGGCAATGAGCAGTTCTTC.

The chain links TRBV5-1 to TRBJ2-2; 9 positions match TRBD2. The CDR3 has 15 residues. V dropped 4 bases and J dropped 4; count of bases not matched to a gene: 5. Germline CDR1 is SGHRS and CDR2 is YFSETQ. The CDR3 loop is CASSPRGGATGELFF. For the CDR3, the DNA is TGCGCCAGCAGCCCCCGCGGGGGGGCCACCGGGGAGCTGTTTTTT.

The chain is built from TRBV13 and TRBJ2-3, with a weak D call TRBD2 (5 bases). From germline, CDR1 is PRHDT and CDR2 FYEKMQ (reference sequence). CDR3 length equals 15 residues. V dropped 0 bases and J dropped 1 base, with 8 bases sitting between them. The CDR3 DNA reads as TGTGCCAGCAGCTTAGGCGATAGCGGCACAGATACGCAGTATTTT. Translated, it gives CASSLGDSGTDTQYF.

This chain links TRBV6-8 with TRBJ2-7, with D perhaps matching TRBD2 (6 bases). CDR3 length: 14 amino acids. V was trimmed by 9 bases and J by 1 base, leaving 16 bases between them. Germline V gene lookup returns CDR1 MNHGY and CDR2 SAAAGT. CDR3 sequence reads: CASLPGLWSYEQYF. Written as DNA, the CDR3 is TGTGCCAGTTTACCGGGACTTTGGTCCTACGAGCAGTACTTC.

The rearrangement links TRBV7-6 to TRBJ1-6; 7 positions match TRBD1. This CDR3 spans 15 amino acids. V lost 5 bases to trimming and J lost 7 bases; unmatched junction nucleotides: 8. Germline V CDR1 and CDR2: SGHVS, FNYEAQ. CDR3 loop: CASSLLGQQNSPLHF. The CDR3 coding sequence is TGTGCCAGCAGCCTCCTGGGACAGCAAAATTCACCCCTCCACTTT.

Concerning this clone: The junction does not match germline at one end; this may be a read error. The J gene is TRBJ1-2, the V gene TRBV4-1; TRBD1 matches at 10 bases. Germline CDR1 and CDR2: MGHRA and YSYEKL. This CDR3 is built from 15 residues. The CDR3 nucleotides read TGCGCCAGCCGGGACAGGGGCCTCACGGCGGGTGGCCACACCTTC. Encoded protein: CASRDRGLTAGGHTF.

CDR3: CASTTSGGISREEQYF. The CDR3 DNA reads as TGTGCCAGCACGACTAGCGGGGGGATCTCCCGGGAGGAGCAGTACTTC. This chain joins TRBV2 and TRBJ2-7; the match to TRBD2 covers 13 bases. The CDR3 covers 16 residues. V dropped 7 bases and J dropped 7; count of bases not matched to a gene: 13. CDR1 is SNHLY, CDR2 FYNNEI, per germline. The variable domain in full, with the rest retrieved from reference TRBV2 and TRBJ2-7, is EPEVTQTPSHQVTQMGQEVILRCVPISNHLYFYWYRQILGQKVEFLVSFYNNEISEKSEIFDDQFSVERPDGSNFTLKIRSTKLEDSAMYFCASTTSGGISREEQYFGPGTRLTVT.

V is TRBV7-2 and J is TRBJ2-7; D is unresolved. This CDR3 has 13 amino acids. V was trimmed by 4 bases and J by 3 bases, leaving 10 bases between them. CDR1 SGHTA and CDR2 FQGNSA come from the germline V gene. CDR3 loop: CASSSQVCYEQYF. CDR3 DNA sequence: TGTGCCAGCAGCTCTCAGGTCTGCTACGAGCAGTACTTC.